This T cell receptor (beta chain) came from a study of blood T cell repertoires in COVID-19. As for the study in general: Both acute and convalescent COVID-19 samples were obtained from the United States, Italy and Spain. Nucleic acid was either cDNA or gDNA, and it came from T cells, B-cell-depleted T cells, or PBMCs.

In the source study's methods: Amplified reference gene primers provided the basis for estimating nucleated cell counts. The method was immunoSEQ multiplex PCR; TCRdb's version includes in-frame clones alone and lacks a portion of them. V and J calls and clone size come straight from that table; D and trimming were deduced from the DNA. This sample has approximately 80,000 clones, with about 87% found just once. This clone has a single count. Sequencing used peripheral blood. This sequence was found in a human donor in a cohort sampled during active COVID-19.

The CDR3 reads CASSLQLVLAGAETQYF. For the CDR3, the DNA is TGCGCCAGCAGCTTGCAGCTCGTACTAGCGGGAGCTGAGACCCAGTACTTC. V usage is TRBV5-1 and J usage is TRBJ2-5, with 11 bases that match TRBD2. Germline assignment: CDR1 SGHRS and CDR2 YFSETQ. J gave up 5 bases and V 1 base, and 10 bases lay outside the gene matches. This CDR3 region has 17 residues.